Shown below are 20 T cell receptor beta chains from a single sample sequenced in a study of T cells after yellow fever vaccination. MiXCR was run by TCRdb on the 5' RACE reads, yielding one entry per CDR3 protein. This repertoire shows approximately 450,000 distinct CDR3 sequences, around 19% found once; its top ten account for around 17%. The starting material was PBMCs, obtained before the yellow fever booster vaccination. Receptor source: a man younger than 35 who received the YFV17D yellow fever vaccine.

This clonotype has more than one count but fewer than ten. The chain combines TRBV5-5 with TRBJ2-7; D unresolved. The CDR3 covers 15 residues. V was trimmed by 1 base and J by 2 bases, leaving 13 bases between them. The germline CDR1 and CDR2 sequences are SGHKS and YYEKEE (reference sequence). CDR3 loop: CASSLTPTVAYEQYF. The CDR3 DNA sequence: TGTGCCAGCAGCTTGACCCCTACAGTAGCCTACGAGCAGTACTTC.

V is TRBV4-2 and J is TRBJ1-5; the match to TRBD1 covers 9 bases. There are 15 residues in the CDR3. Losses at the gene ends were 3 bases for V and 7 bases for J; bases not matched to a gene: 7. Germline V gene lookup returns CDR1 LGHNA and CDR2 YNFKEQ. This chain's CDR3 is CASSHPDRGIQPQHF. The CDR3 bases are TGTGCCAGCAGCCACCCGGACAGGGGCATCCAGCCCCAGCATTTT.

The rearrangement uses TRBV5-5 and TRBJ2-3; 9 positions match TRBD1. This CDR3 is 16 amino acids long. The V gene end was trimmed by 0 bases and the J gene end by 4 bases; junction bases not matched to a gene: 6. Germline V CDR1 and CDR2: SGHKS, YYEKEE (reference sequence). The CDR3 nucleotides read TGTGCCAGCAGCTTGGCCTGGGACAGGGAGGCAGATACGCAGTATTTT. Its translation is CASSLAWDREADTQYF.

This clonotype was picked up a small number of times. The J gene is TRBJ2-7, the V gene TRBV12-3 or TRBV12-4; the match to TRBD1 covers 9 bases. This CDR3 spans 15 amino acids. Germline trimming cut 5 bases from V and 8 bases from J; bases unmatched to any gene: 13. This CDR3 is CASSLRQGGSFQQYF. The CDR3 DNA reads TGTGCCAGCAGTCTACGACAGGGGGGATCTTTTCAGCAGTACTTC.

This chain joins TRBV15 and TRBJ2-1, with D tentatively TRBD1 or TRBD2 (5 bases each). CDR3 length: 14 residues. Looked up from germline, CDR1 is LNHNV and CDR2 is YYDKDF (reference sequence). With 8 bases removed from V and 2 bases from J, the gap between germline ends came to 13 bases. CDR3 in DNA: TGTGCCACCGGGGGAAGCGCGCCCTACAATGAGCAGTTCTTC. Its translation is CATGGSAPYNEQFF.

This chain joins TRBV21-1 and TRBJ1-5; the D segment call TRBD1 is taken from the table without a DNA check. TRBV21-1 is labeled a pseudogene. The CDR3 has 16 residues. DNA for the CDR3: TGTGCCAGCAGCATGGGACGGGATCTCAGCAATCAGCCCCAGCATTTT. This sequence encodes CASSMGRDLSNQPQHF.

V and J are TRBV12-3 or TRBV12-4 and TRBJ1-3; D remains ambiguous. V gave up 5 bases and J gave up 0 bases, with 8 bases separating them. The CDR3 totals 14 residues. As DNA, the CDR3 is TGTGCCAGCAGTCACCGGAGCTCTGGAAACACCATATATTTT. Protein sequence: CASSHRSSGNTIYF.

J is TRBJ2-3 and V is TRBV10-3; maybe TRBD1 (6 bases). This CDR3 is 13 amino acids long. CDR1 and CDR2 (germline): ENHRY, SYGVKD. The germline V and J ends were trimmed by 11 bases and 5 bases, with 17 bases remaining between them. The CDR3 spells CAARPTGLDTQYF. For the CDR3, the DNA is TGTGCCGCCAGACCCACAGGGTTAGATACGCAGTATTTT.

This clonotype was detected a few times. The DNA for the CDR3 is TGTGCCAGCAGTTACGAGGTGACAGGGGACGAGCAGTACTTC. Encoded protein: CASSYEVTGDEQYF. The chain combines TRBV6-5 with TRBJ2-7, with 8 positions matching TRBD1. The V gene end was trimmed by 2 bases and the J gene end by 5 bases; junction bases not matched to a gene: 5. This CDR3 has 14 residues. Germline V CDR1 and CDR2: MNHEY, SVGAGI.

The chain uses TRBV20-1 and TRBJ1-1; weak D call: TRBD1 (5 bases). This CDR3 contains 11 residues. Germline values: CDR1 DFQATT, CDR2 SNEGSKA (reference sequence). CDR3 protein: CRTERGTEAFF. In DNA form, the CDR3 reads TGCAGGACTGAGAGGGGCACTGAAGCTTTCTTT.

The chain employs TRBV6-2 or TRBV6-3 and TRBJ2-7, with TRBD1 matching 10 bases. CDR3 length equals 15 residues. Per the germline V gene, CDR1 is MNHEY and CDR2 is SVGEGT. With 2 bases clipped from V and 3 bases from J, the junction kept 4 bases outside the gene matches. The CDR3 nucleotides are TGTGCCAGCAGTTACGAGACAGGGGGCGTCTACGAGCAGTACTTC. Translated: CASSYETGGVYEQYF.

Only a few counts were recorded for this clonotype. The V call is TRBV28, the J call TRBJ1-1; D is unclear. CDR3 length: 12 residues. Germline V gives CDR1 MDHEN, CDR2 SYDVKM. Trimming removed 5 bases at V and 6 bases at J, with 10 bases between. The CDR3 sequence: CASSGDGPEAFF. CDR3 bases: TGTGCCAGCAGTGGCGACGGCCCTGAAGCTTTCTTT.

The V and J genes are TRBV6-6 and TRBJ1-6; D possibly corresponds to TRBD1 (5 bases). The V end lost 7 bases, the J end lost 7 bases, and 14 bases lay between the germline ends. This CDR3 is built from 14 residues. Germline CDR1 and CDR2: MNHNY and SVGAGI (reference sequence). The CDR3 loop reads CASNPWGANSPLHF. The CDR3 bases are TGTGCCAGCAACCCTTGGGGCGCAAATTCACCCCTCCACTTT.

This clonotype has more than one count but fewer than ten. The chain recombines TRBV27 with TRBJ1-2, with D possibly matching TRBD1 (6 bases). CDR3 length: 13 amino acids. Trimming took 4 bases from V and 7 from J, leaving 13 bases between them. CDR1 is MNHEY and CDR2 is SMNVEV in the germline V gene (reference sequence). CDR3 DNA: TGTGCCAGCAGTTCCCGGGACATTCGTGGCTACACCTTC. This codes for CASSSRDIRGYTF.

This clonotype was recorded a few times. This rearrangement joins TRBV6-6 to TRBJ1-3; 7 bases align to TRBD1. The V segment lost 0 bases and the J segment 0 bases; nucleotides outside the gene matches: 5. Germline V gives CDR1 MNHNY, CDR2 SVGAGI (reference sequence). The CDR3 covers 17 residues. CDR3 region: CASSYSRTGTSGNTIYF. As DNA, the CDR3 is TGTGCCAGCAGTTACTCGAGGACAGGTACCTCTGGAAACACCATATATTTT.

Only a few counts were recorded for this clonotype. The V gene is TRBV18, the J gene TRBJ1-3, with 11 bases identical to TRBD1. CDR3 length equals 16 residues. Germline V gene sequence: CDR1 KGHSH, CDR2 LQKENI. V was pared by 0 bases and J by 2 bases, with 0 bases of the junction left unmatched. CDR3 sequence reads: CASSPPGQGAGNTIYF. In nucleotides, the CDR3 is TGTGCCAGCTCACCACCGGGACAGGGGGCTGGAAACACCATATATTTT.

In this sample, this clonotype turned up a few times. J is TRBJ2-2 and V is TRBV5-6, with D possibly TRBD2 on 7 matching bases. CDR1 SGHDT and CDR2 YYEEEE come from the germline V gene. Trimming removed 4 bases at V and 3 bases at J, with 13 bases between. The CDR3 is 15 residues long. The CDR3 reads CASSRTGGDTGELFF. CDR3 nucleotides: TGTGCCAGCAGCCGCACGGGGGGCGACACCGGGGAGCTGTTTTTT. The entire variable domain, with the rest obtained from reference TRBV5-6 and TRBJ2-2, is as follows: DAGVTQSPTHLIKTRGQQVTLRCSPKSGHDTVSWYQQALGQGPQFIFQYYEEEERQRGNFPDRFSGHQFPNYSSELNVNALLLGDSALYLCASSRTGGDTGELFFGEGSRLTVL.

This clonotype was counted between two and nine times. The rearrangement links TRBV20-1 to TRBJ1-1; 7 nucleotides agree with TRBD1. Germline assignment: CDR1 DFQATT and CDR2 SNEGSKA (reference sequence). V trimming: 2 bases; J trimming: 11 bases; junction bases outside the gene matches: 11. This CDR3 contains 13 residues. In nucleotides, the CDR3 is TGCAGTGCTAGATCGCCAGGGGGGATGAGGGCTTTCTTT. This translates into CSARSPGGMRAFF.

This clonotype was detected a few times. The chain has TRBV5-1 and TRBJ2-3; tentatively, D is TRBD2 (6 bases). V lost 7 bases and J 2 bases, leaving 17 bases between the germline ends. The length of the CDR3 is 15 residues. Germline loops: CDR1 SGHRS, CDR2 YFSETQ. The CDR3, as DNA: TGCGCCAGCGGCCGAGGACTACCCCTCACAGATACGCAGTATTTT. Residues: CASGRGLPLTDTQYF.

There are many counts of this clonotype. The V gene is TRBV12-3 or TRBV12-4, the J gene TRBJ1-2; D uncertain. The CDR3 totals 12 residues. V lost 6 bases and J lost 4, with 9 bases in between. The CDR3 reads CASRGRGYGYTF. The CDR3 DNA is TGTGCCAGCAGAGGAAGAGGCTATGGCTACACCTTC.